Listed here are 12 T cell receptor beta chains from one sample, sequenced in a study of cytomegalovirus exposure and HLA in healthy donors. The PCR had 60 Vbeta and 13 Jbeta primers. The assay was immunoSEQ multiplex PCR, and TCRdb's table has in-frame clones only and misses some. The sample shows about 130,000 clones, around 72% of them seen only once. Sequenced sample: PBMCs. These receptors were collected from a human donor in good health.

This chain connects TRBV27 to TRBJ2-1; no definite D call. This CDR3 contains 17 residues. Germline V gene lookup returns CDR1 MNHEY and CDR2 SMNVEV (reference sequence). Trimming took off 4 bases at V and 0 bases at J, with 16 bases between the two ends. The CDR3 protein is CASSSLPAESSYNEQFF. The CDR3 DNA sequence: TGTGCCAGCAGTTCCCTCCCCGCGGAAAGCTCCTACAATGAGCAGTTCTTC.

On this clone itself: This same CDR3 is encoded by further DNA sequences in the sample. The genes are TRBV4-3 and TRBJ2-1; D not certain. Trimming pared 0 bases from V and 10 bases from J, leaving 7 bases between. The germline V gene has CDR1 LGHNA and CDR2 YSLEER. The CDR3 runs 12 residues. The CDR3 DNA is TGCGCCAGCAGCCAAGATCGTCGGGAGCAGTTCTTC. The encoded protein is CASSQDRREQFF.

In its sample, this clone was seen once. The chain recombines TRBV14 with TRBJ1-1, with TRBD1 identical over 7 bases. This CDR3 has 14 residues. Germline CDR1 is SGHDN and CDR2 is FVKESK. The ends lost 3 bases at V and 1 base at J; junction bases unmatched: 2. Written as DNA, the CDR3 is TGTGCCAGCAGCCACGGGACAGCGAACACTGAAGCTTTCTTT. Translating it yields CASSHGTANTEAFF.

The chain carries TRBV10-3 and TRBJ1-1; D is possibly TRBD1 (5 bases). V lost 2 bases and J lost 11, with 15 bases in between. From germline, CDR1 is ENHRY and CDR2 SYGVKD. The CDR3 runs to 13 residues. CDR3 region: CAISEGTGPPAFF. The CDR3 nucleotides are TGTGCCATCAGTGAGGGTACAGGCCCCCCCGCTTTCTTT.

This clone was picked up a small number of times. The chain has TRBV21-1 and TRBJ2-1; the tabulated D call, TRBD2, remains unverified against the DNA. TRBV21-1 is a pseudogene. This CDR3 spans 22 amino acids. DNA for the CDR3: TGTGCCAGCAGCAAAGCGCTCGCAGGGCCACCCCGCAGCGGGAGCTCCTACAATGAGCAGTTCTTC. This codes for CASSKALAGPPRSGSSYNEQFF.

The gene calls are TRBV6-6 and TRBJ1-2, with D maybe TRBD1 (5 bases). The CDR3 runs to 12 residues. V was clipped by 8 bases and J by 4 bases, with 11 bases between them. Germline CDR1 and CDR2: MNHNY and SVGAGI (reference sequence). The CDR3 sequence is CASSGEFYGYTF. In nucleotides, the CDR3 is TGTGCCAGCTCGGGGGAATTCTATGGCTACACCTTC.

The chain recombines TRBV7-2 with TRBJ2-1; 7 nucleotides line up with TRBD1. This CDR3 comprises 17 residues. The ends lost 0 bases at V and 10 bases at J; junction bases unmatched: 15. Germline CDR1 SGHTA, CDR2 FQGNSA. CDR3 nucleotide sequence: TGTGCCAGCAGCTTAGCGGGGAATCGTAGGACAGGACAAGAGCAGTTCTTC. Amino acid sequence: CASSLAGNRRTGQEQFF.

The chain links TRBV19 to TRBJ1-2; no firm D call. V was cut by 5 bases and J by 7 bases, with 14 bases left in between. Germline-derived CDR1 and CDR2 are LNHDA and SQIVND (reference sequence). There are 13 residues in the CDR3. The DNA for the CDR3 is TGTGCCAGTAGTCCTACAGCTCACCGTGGCTACACCTTC. Protein sequence: CASSPTAHRGYTF.

This sequence joins TRBV28 and TRBJ2-5; the D gene is possibly TRBD1 (5 bases). The J call is doubtful: the DNA matches TRBJ2-7 better. CDR1 is MDHEN and CDR2 is SYDVKM in the germline V gene. The CDR3 covers 14 residues. Here the CDR3 DNA reads TGTGCCAGCAACTTTCCAGGGTCCCCCTACGAGCAGTACTTC. It yields the protein CASNFPGSPYEQYF.

The genes are TRBV6-6 and TRBJ1-5, with 8 bases that match TRBD1. This CDR3 contains 15 residues. V was pared by 6 bases and J by 1 base, with 5 bases of the junction left unmatched. Germline CDR1 MNHNY, CDR2 SVGAGI (reference sequence). The DNA of the CDR3 is TGTGCCAGCAGGGAGCAGGGGGCGAGCAATCAGCCCCAGCATTTT. Translated, it gives CASREQGASNQPQHF.

CDR3: CASSFFPGQGPTYF. The CDR3 DNA reads TGCGCCAGCAGCTTTTTTCCGGGACAGGGGCCGACGTACTTC. The chain joins TRBV5-1 to TRBJ2-5; 10 bases are shared with TRBD1. This CDR3 has 14 amino acids. The trim removed 2 bases at V and 13 bases at J, leaving 11 bases unmatched. CDR1 and CDR2 (germline): SGHRS, YFSETQ. Filled out from reference TRBV5-1 and TRBJ2-5, the complete variable domain reads KAGVTQTPRYLIKTRGQQVTLSCSPISGHRSVSWYQQTPGQGLQFLFEYFSETQRNKGNFPGRFSGRQFSNSRSEMNVSTLELGDSALYLCASSFFPGQGPTYFGPGTRLLVL.

As for this clone: Within the sample, other DNA sequences also encode this same CDR3. J is TRBJ1-2 and V is TRBV21-1; the table's D call of TRBD1 was not tested on the DNA. TRBV21-1 has pseudogene status. The CDR3 covers 17 residues. For the CDR3, the DNA is TGTGCCAGCAGCGCCCTTCCGAGGACAGGGAGGTGCTGTGGCTACACCTTC. It codes for CASSALPRTGRCCGYTF.